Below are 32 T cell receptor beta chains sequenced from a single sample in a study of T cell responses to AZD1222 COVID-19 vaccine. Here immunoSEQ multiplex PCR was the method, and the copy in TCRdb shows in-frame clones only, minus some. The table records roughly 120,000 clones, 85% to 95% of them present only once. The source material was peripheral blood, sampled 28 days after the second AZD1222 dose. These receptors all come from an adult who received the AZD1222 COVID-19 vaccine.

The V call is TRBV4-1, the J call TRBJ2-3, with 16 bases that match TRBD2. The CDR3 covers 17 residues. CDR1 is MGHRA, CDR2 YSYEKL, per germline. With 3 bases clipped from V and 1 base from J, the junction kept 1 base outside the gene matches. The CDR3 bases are TGCGCCAGCAGCCAGGGGACTAGCGGGAGGGGCACAGATACGCAGTATTTT. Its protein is CASSQGTSGRGTDTQYF.

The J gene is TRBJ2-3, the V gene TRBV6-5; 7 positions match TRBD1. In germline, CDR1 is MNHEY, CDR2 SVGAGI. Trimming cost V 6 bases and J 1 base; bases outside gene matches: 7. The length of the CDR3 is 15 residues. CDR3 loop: CASSLGQERTDTQYF. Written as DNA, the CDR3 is TGTGCCAGCAGCCTCGGACAGGAGCGCACAGATACGCAGTATTTT.

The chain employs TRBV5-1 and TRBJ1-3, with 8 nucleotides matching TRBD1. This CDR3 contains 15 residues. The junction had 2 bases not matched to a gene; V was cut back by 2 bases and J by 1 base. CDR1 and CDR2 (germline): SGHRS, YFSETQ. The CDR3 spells CASSFGQGSGNTIYF. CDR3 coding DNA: TGCGCCAGCAGCTTCGGACAGGGTTCTGGAAACACCATATATTTT.

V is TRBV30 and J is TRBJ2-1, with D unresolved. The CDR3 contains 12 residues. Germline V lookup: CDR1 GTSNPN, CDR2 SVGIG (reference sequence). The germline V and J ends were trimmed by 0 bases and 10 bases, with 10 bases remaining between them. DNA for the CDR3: TGTGCCTGGAGTGTACAGTGGCAGGAGCAGTTCTTC. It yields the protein CAWSVQWQEQFF.

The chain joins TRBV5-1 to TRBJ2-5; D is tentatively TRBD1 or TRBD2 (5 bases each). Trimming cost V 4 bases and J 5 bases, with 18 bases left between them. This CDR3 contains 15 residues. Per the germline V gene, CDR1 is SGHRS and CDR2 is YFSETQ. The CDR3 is CASSDQRGLRETQYF. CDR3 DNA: TGCGCCAGCAGCGACCAGAGGGGTTTAAGGGAGACCCAGTACTTC.

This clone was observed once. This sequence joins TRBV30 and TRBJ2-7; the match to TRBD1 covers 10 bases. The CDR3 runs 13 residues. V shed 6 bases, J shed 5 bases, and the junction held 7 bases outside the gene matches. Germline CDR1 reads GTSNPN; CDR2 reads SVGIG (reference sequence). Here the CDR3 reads CACERDRGNEQYF. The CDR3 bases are TGTGCCTGTGAGCGGGACAGGGGTAACGAGCAGTACTTC.

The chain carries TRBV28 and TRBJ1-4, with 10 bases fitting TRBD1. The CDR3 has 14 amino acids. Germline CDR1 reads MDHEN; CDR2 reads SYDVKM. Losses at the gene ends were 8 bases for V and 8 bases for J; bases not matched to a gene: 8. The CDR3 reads CASGGKGQGEKLFF. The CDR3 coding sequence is TGTGCCAGCGGGGGAAAGGGACAGGGGGAAAAACTGTTTTTT.

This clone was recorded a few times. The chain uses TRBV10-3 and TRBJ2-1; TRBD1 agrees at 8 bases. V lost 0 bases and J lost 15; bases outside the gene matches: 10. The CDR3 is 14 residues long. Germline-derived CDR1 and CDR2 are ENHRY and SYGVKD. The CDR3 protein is CAISESGGQGFLFF. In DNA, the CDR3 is TGTGCCATCAGTGAGTCGGGTGGACAGGGATTCTTGTTCTTC.

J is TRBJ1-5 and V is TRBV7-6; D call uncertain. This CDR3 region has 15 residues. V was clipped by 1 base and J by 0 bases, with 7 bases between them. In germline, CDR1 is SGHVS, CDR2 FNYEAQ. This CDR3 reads CASSLEGDSNQPQHF. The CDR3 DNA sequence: TGTGCCAGCAGCTTAGAGGGAGATAGCAATCAGCCCCAGCATTTT.

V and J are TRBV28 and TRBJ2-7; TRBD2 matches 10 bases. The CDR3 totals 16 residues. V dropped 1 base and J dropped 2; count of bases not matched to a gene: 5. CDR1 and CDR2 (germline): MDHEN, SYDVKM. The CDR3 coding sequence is TGTGCCAGCAGTTTATCCTCCGGGACTAGCGCCTACGAGCAGTACTTC. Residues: CASSLSSGTSAYEQYF.

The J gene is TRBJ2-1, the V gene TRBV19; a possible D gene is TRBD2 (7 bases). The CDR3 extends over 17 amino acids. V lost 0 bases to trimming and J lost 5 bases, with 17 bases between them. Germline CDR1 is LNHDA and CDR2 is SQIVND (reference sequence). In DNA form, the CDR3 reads TGTGCCAGTAGTATAGATGTTTGGGGGGGGCCGAACAATGAGCAGTTCTTC. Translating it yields CASSIDVWGGPNNEQFF.

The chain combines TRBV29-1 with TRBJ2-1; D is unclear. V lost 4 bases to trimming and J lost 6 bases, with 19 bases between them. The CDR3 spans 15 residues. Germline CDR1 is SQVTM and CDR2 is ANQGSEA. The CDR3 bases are TGCAGCGTTGGGTCCAGGCTAGGAGCAACCAATGAGCAGTTCTTC. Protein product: CSVGSRLGATNEQFF.

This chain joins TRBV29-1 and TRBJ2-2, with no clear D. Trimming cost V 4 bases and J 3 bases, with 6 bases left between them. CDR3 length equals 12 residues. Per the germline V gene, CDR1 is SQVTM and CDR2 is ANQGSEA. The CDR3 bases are TGCAGCGTTGTTCTGGACACCGGGGAGCTGTTTTTT. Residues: CSVVLDTGELFF.

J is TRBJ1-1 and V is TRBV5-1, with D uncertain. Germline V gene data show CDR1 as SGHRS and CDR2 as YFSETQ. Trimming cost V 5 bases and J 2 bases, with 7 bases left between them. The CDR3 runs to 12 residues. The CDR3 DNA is TGCGCCAGCAGTGGGCTTAACACTGAAGCTTTCTTT. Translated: CASSGLNTEAFF.

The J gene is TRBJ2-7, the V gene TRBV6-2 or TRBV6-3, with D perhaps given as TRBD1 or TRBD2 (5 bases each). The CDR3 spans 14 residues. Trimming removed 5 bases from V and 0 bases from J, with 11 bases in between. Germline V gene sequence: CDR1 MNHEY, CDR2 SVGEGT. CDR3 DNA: TGTGCCAGCAGTCCCTGGGGGACCTCCTACGAGCAGTACTTC. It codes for CASSPWGTSYEQYF.

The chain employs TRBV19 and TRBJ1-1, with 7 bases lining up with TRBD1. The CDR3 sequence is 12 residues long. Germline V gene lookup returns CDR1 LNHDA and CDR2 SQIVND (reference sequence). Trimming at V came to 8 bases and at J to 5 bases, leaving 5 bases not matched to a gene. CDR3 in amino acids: CASLYRGTEAFF. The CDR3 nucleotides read TGTGCCAGTCTCTACAGGGGAACTGAAGCTTTCTTT. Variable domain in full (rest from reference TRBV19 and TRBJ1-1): DGGITQSPKYLFRKEGQNVTLSCEQNLNHDAMYWYRQDPGQGLRLIYYSQIVNDFQKGDIAEGYSVSREKKESFPLTVTSAQKNPTAFYLCASLYRGTEAFFGQGTRLTVV.

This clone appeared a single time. The CDR3 DNA reads as TGTGCCAGCAGTTTATCCAGGGGGCGCGCCTACGAGCAGTACTTC. It yields the protein CASSLSRGRAYEQYF. This chain joins TRBV27 and TRBJ2-7; 8 bases agree with TRBD1. Germline V gene lookup returns CDR1 MNHEY and CDR2 SMNVEV (reference sequence). The CDR3 has 15 amino acids. The trim removed 0 bases at V and 2 bases at J, leaving 3 bases unmatched.

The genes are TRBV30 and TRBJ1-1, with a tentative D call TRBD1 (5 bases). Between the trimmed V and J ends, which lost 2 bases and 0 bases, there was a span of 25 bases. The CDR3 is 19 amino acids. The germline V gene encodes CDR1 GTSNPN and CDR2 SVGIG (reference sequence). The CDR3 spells CAWSMEGFMVETMNTEAFF. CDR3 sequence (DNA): TGTGCCTGGAGTATGGAGGGGTTCATGGTCGAGACAATGAACACTGAAGCTTTCTTT.

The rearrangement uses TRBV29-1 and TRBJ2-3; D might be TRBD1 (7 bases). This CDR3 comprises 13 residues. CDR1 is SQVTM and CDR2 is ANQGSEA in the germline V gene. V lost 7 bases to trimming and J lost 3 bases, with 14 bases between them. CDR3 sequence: CSAGRGETDTQYF. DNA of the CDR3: TGCAGCGCCGGCAGGGGGGAGACAGATACGCAGTATTTT.

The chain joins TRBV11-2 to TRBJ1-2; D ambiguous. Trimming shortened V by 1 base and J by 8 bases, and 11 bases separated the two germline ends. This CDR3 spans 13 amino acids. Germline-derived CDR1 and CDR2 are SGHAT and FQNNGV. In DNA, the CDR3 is TGTGCCAGCAGCTTAGGGGGAGCCGGGGGCTACACCTTC. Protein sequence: CASSLGGAGGYTF.

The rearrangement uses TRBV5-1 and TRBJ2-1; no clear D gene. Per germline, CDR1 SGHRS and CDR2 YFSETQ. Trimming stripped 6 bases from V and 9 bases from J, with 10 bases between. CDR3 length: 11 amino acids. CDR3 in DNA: TGCGCCAGCATGATAGGGTCTGAGCAGTTCTTC. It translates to CASMIGSEQFF. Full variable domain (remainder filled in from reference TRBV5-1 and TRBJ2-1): KAGVTQTPRYLIKTRGQQVTLSCSPISGHRSVSWYQQTPGQGLQFLFEYFSETQRNKGNFPGRFSGRQFSNSRSEMNVSTLELGDSALYLCASMIGSEQFFGPGTRLTVL.

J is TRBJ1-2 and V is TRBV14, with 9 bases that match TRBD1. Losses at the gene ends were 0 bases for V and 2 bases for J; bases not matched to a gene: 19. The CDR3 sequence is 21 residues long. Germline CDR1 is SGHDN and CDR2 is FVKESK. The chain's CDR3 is CASSQDFFLPGQGSENYGYTF. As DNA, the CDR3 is TGTGCCAGCAGCCAAGATTTCTTCCTCCCGGGACAGGGTTCGGAGAACTATGGCTACACCTTC.

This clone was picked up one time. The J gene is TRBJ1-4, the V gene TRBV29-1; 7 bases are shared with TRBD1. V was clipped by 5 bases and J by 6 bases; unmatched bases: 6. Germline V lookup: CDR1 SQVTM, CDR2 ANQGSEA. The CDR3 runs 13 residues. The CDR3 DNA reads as TGCAGCGTTCTGACAGGGTCGGATGAAAAACTGTTTTTT. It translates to CSVLTGSDEKLFF.

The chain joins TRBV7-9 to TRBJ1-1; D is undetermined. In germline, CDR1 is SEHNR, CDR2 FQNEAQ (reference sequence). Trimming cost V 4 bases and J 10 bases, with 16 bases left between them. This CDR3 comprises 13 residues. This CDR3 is CASSSFGQDVAFF. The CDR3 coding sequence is TGTGCCAGCAGCTCGTTCGGGCAGGACGTAGCTTTCTTT.

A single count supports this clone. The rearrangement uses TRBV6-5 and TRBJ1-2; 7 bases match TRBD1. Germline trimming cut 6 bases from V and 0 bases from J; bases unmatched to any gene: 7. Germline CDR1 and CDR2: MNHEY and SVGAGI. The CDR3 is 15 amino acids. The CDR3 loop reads CASRLQGRANYGYTF. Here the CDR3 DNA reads TGTGCCAGCAGGCTACAGGGGCGAGCTAACTATGGCTACACCTTC.

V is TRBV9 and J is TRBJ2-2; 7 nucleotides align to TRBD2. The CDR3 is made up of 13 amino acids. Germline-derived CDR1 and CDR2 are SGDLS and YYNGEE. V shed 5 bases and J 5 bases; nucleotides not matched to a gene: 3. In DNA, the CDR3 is TGTGCCAGCAGAGCACTAGCGACCGGGGAGCTGTTTTTT. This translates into CASRALATGELFF.

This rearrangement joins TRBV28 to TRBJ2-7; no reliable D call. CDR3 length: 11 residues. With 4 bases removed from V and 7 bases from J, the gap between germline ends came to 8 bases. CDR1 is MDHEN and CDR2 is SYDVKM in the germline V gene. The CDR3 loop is CASSSEWEQYF. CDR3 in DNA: TGTGCCAGCAGTTCCGAGTGGGAGCAGTACTTC.

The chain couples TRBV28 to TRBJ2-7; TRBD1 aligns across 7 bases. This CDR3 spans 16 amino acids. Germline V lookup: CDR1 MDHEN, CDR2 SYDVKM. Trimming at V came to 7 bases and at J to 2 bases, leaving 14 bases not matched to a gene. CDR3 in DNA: TGTGCCAGCACCCCCCCCCGGGACAGAGATACCTACGAGCAGTACTTC. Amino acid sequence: CASTPPRDRDTYEQYF.

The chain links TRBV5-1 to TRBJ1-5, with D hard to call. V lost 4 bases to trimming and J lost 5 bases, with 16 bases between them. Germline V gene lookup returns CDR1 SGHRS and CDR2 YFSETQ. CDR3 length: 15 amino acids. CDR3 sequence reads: CASSVGRVEHQPQHF. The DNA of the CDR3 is TGCGCCAGCAGCGTTGGGAGAGTCGAGCATCAGCCCCAGCATTTT.

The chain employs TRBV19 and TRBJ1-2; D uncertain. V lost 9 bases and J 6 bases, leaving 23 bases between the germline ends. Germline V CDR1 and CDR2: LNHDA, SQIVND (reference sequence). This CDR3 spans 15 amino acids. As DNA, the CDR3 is TGTGCCAGCCTCCCCCCGACCGGTCCCGTGAATGGCTACACCTTC. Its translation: CASLPPTGPVNGYTF.

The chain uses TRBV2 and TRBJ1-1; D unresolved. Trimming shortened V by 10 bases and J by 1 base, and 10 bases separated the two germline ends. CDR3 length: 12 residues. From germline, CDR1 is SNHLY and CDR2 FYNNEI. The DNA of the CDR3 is TGTGCCACCCAATTGAGGAACACTGAAGCTTTCTTT. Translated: CATQLRNTEAFF.

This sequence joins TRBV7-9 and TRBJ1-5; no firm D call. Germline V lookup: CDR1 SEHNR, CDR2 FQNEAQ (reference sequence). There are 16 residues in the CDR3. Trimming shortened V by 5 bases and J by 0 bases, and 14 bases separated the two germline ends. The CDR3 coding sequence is TGTGCCAGCAGCCCCTATCGACCGTATAGCAATCAGCCCCAGCATTTT. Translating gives CASSPYRPYSNQPQHF.